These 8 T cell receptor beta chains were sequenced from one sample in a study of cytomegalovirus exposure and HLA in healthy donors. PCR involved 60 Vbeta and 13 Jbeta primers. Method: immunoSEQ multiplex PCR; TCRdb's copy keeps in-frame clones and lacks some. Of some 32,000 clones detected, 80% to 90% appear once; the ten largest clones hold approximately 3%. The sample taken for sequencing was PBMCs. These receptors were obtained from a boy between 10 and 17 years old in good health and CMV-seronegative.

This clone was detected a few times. The CDR3 region is CASSYRDRVLNEQYF. Here the CDR3 DNA reads TGTGCCAGCAGTTACCGGGACAGGGTTCTCAACGAGCAGTACTTC. This chain joins TRBV6-5 and TRBJ2-7; 9 bases are shared with TRBD1. V dropped 2 bases and J dropped 5; count of bases not matched to a gene: 7. From germline, CDR1 is MNHEY and CDR2 SVGAGI. This CDR3 spans 15 amino acids.

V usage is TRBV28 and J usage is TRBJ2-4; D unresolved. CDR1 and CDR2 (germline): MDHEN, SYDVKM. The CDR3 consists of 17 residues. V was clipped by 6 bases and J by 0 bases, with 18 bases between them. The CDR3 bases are TGTGCCAGCAGGGGCCAGACAACTCCTCTAGCCAAAAACATTCAGTACTTC. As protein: CASRGQTTPLAKNIQYF.

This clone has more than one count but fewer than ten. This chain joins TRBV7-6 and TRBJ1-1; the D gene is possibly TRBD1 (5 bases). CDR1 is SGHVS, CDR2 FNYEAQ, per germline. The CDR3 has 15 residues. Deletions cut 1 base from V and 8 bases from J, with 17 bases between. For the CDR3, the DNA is TGTGCCAGCAGCTTAGACACCATTGGACAAGGGGAAGCTTTCTTT. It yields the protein CASSLDTIGQGEAFF. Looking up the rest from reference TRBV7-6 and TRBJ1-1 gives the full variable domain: GAGVSQSPRYKVTKRGQDVALRCDPISGHVSLYWYRQALGQGPEFLTYFNYEAQQDKSGLPNDRFSAERPEGSISTLTIQRTEQRDSAMYRCASSLDTIGQGEAFFGQGTRLTVV.

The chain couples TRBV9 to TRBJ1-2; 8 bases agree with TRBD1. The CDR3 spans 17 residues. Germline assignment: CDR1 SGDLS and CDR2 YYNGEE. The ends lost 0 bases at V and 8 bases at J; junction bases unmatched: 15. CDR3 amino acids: CASSVVSGGAPGVGYTF. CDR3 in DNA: TGTGCCAGCAGCGTAGTGTCAGGGGGCGCCCCCGGTGTGGGCTACACCTTC.

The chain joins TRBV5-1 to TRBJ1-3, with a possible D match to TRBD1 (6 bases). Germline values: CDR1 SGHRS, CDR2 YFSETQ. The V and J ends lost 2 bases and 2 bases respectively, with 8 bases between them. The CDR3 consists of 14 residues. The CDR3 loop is CASSFAGAGNTIYF. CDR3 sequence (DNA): TGCGCCAGCAGCTTTGCAGGGGCTGGAAACACCATATATTTT.

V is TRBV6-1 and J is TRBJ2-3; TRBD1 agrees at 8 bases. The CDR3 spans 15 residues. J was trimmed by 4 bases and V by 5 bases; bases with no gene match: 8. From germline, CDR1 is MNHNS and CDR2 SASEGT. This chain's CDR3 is CASSSDRGRADTQYF. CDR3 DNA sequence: TGTGCCAGCAGTTCCGACAGGGGAAGGGCAGATACGCAGTATTTT.

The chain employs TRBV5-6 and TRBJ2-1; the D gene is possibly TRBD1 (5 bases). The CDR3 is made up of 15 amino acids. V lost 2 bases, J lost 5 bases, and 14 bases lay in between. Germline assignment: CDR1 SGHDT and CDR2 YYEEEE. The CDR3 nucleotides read TGTGCCAGCAGCTTTATGGGGCCTGGAAACAATGAGCAGTTCTTC. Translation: CASSFMGPGNNEQFF. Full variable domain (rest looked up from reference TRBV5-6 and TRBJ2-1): DAGVTQSPTHLIKTRGQQVTLRCSPKSGHDTVSWYQQALGQGPQFIFQYYEEEERQRGNFPDRFSGHQFPNYSSELNVNALLLGDSALYLCASSFMGPGNNEQFFGPGTRLTVL.

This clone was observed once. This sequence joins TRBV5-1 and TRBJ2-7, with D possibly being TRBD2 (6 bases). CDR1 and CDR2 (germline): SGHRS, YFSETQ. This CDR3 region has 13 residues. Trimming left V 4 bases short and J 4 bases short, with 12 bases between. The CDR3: CASSGTQGYEQYF. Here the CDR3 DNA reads TGCGCCAGCAGCGGGACTCAGGGTTACGAGCAGTACTTC. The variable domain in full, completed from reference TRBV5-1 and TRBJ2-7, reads KAGVTQTPRYLIKTRGQQVTLSCSPISGHRSVSWYQQTPGQGLQFLFEYFSETQRNKGNFPGRFSGRQFSNSRSEMNVSTLELGDSALYLCASSGTQGYEQYFGPGTRLTVT.